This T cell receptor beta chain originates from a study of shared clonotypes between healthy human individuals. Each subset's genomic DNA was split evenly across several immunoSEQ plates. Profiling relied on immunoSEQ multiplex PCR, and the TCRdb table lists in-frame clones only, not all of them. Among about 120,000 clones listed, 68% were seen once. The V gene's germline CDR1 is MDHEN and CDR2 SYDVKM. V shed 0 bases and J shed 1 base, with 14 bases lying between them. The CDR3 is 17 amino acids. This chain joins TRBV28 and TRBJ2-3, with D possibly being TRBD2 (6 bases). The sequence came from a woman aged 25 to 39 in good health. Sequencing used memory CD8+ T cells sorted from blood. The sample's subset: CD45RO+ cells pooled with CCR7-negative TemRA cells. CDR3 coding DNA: TGTGCCAGCAGTTTATGGTCGCCTAGCGAAGGCACAGATACGCAGTATTTT. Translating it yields CASSLWSPSEGTDTQYF.